Each of the 14 T cell receptor beta chains below was sequenced from the same sample in a study of blood T cell repertoires in COVID-19. The data were produced by immunoSEQ multiplex PCR, yet TCRdb's version contains in-frame clones alone and is incomplete. The sample lists 150,000 to 170,000 clones; approximately 85% were seen once. Sample: peripheral blood. These TCRs come from a woman aged 55-75 years with COVID-19, enrolled during active disease.

The chain employs TRBV12-3 or TRBV12-4 and TRBJ1-6, with unresolved D. Trimming left V 3 bases short and J 7 bases short, with 7 bases between. The CDR3 runs to 13 residues. In DNA form, the CDR3 reads TGTGCCAGCAGTTTGAACAGAAATTCACCCCTCCACTTT. It codes for CASSLNRNSPLHF.

The V and J genes are TRBV18 and TRBJ2-1; TRBD2 agrees at 9 bases. Germline lookup yields CDR1 KGHSH and CDR2 LQKENI. This CDR3 has 14 residues. V shed 6 bases and J 8 bases; nucleotides not matched to a gene: 8. The CDR3 sequence: CASSTGAGGDEQFF. The CDR3 DNA sequence: TGTGCCAGCTCGACTGGGGCGGGAGGGGATGAGCAGTTCTTC.

The V call is TRBV19, the J call TRBJ1-5; 7 nucleotides match TRBD1. V was pared by 6 bases and J by 1 base, with 6 bases of the junction left unmatched. Germline V gives CDR1 LNHDA, CDR2 SQIVND (reference sequence). This CDR3 is 15 amino acids long. The CDR3 DNA follows: TGTGCCAGTAGCCAATACAGGGGAAGCAATCAGCCCCAGCATTTT. Translation gives CASSQYRGSNQPQHF.

CDR3 nucleotide sequence: TGTGCCAGCAGTGAACCCAGAGGGTCCGATCAGCCCCAGCATTTT. Translation: CASSEPRGSDQPQHF. V gene TRBV6-1 combines with J gene TRBJ1-5; no clear D. Germline CDR1 reads MNHNS; CDR2 reads SASEGT. V was cut by 2 bases and J by 5 bases, with 13 bases left in between. This CDR3 is built from 15 residues.

In regard to this clone: A junction end diverges from the germline sequence, so it may reflect a read error. The rearrangement links TRBV13 to TRBJ2-5; D may be TRBD2 (6 bases). Germline assignment: CDR1 PRHDT and CDR2 FYEKMQ (reference sequence). The CDR3 spans 14 residues. The CDR3 region is CANSSTGLKETQYF. Here the CDR3 DNA reads TGTGCCAACAGCTCAACGGGACTGAAAGAGACCCAGTACTTC.

The chain uses TRBV12-5 and TRBJ2-6, with TRBD1 identical over 10 bases. The CDR3 loop spans 18 amino acids. Germline CDR1 LGHNT, CDR2 FRNRAP. The junction had 3 bases not matched to a gene; V was cut back by 1 base and J by 0 bases. The CDR3 DNA reads TGTGCTAGTGGTTTGGGGGACAGGGGCGTCTCTGGGGCCAACGTCCTGACTTTC. This encodes CASGLGDRGVSGANVLTF.

The chain is built from TRBV10-1 and TRBJ1-1; maybe TRBD1 (6 bases). The CDR3 length is 14 residues. From germline, CDR1 is WNHNN and CDR2 SYGVQD (reference sequence). V was clipped by 3 bases and J by 11 bases, with 19 bases between them. Here the CDR3 reads CASSDQGSAISAFF. The DNA of the CDR3 is TGCGCCAGCAGTGACCAGGGGAGCGCGATTAGTGCTTTCTTT.

The chain links TRBV11-2 to TRBJ1-6, with D possibly TRBD1 on 5 matching bases. Between the trimmed V and J ends, which lost 0 bases and 9 bases, there was a span of 12 bases. Germline V gives CDR1 SGHAT, CDR2 FQNNGV. The CDR3 length is 15 residues. CDR3 sequence reads: CASSLDRGNTSPLHF. CDR3 DNA sequence: TGTGCCAGCAGCTTAGACCGGGGGAATACTTCACCCCTCCACTTT.

The V gene is TRBV2, the J gene TRBJ1-4, with a tentative D call TRBD1 (6 bases). Germline V gene data show CDR1 as SNHLY and CDR2 as FYNNEI. V was pared by 5 bases and J by 4 bases, with 11 bases between. The CDR3 is made up of 14 amino acids. CDR3 DNA: TGTGCCAGCAGTTCCGACAGGCATAATGAAAAACTGTTTTTT. This encodes CASSSDRHNEKLFF.

In DNA, the CDR3 is TGCAGCGTTGAAGGGCGGGGGCACACTGAAGCTTTCTTT. It encodes CSVEGRGHTEAFF. The V call is TRBV29-1, the J call TRBJ1-1; weak D call: TRBD1 (6 bases). Trimming took off 1 base at V and 3 bases at J, with 9 bases between the two ends. Germline values: CDR1 SQVTM, CDR2 ANQGSEA. This CDR3 is 13 amino acids long.

The V call is TRBV29-1, the J call TRBJ1-1; 7 bases map to TRBD1. The junction had 11 bases not matched to a gene; V was cut back by 6 bases and J by 4 bases. The germline V gene has CDR1 SQVTM and CDR2 ANQGSEA. The CDR3 runs to 14 residues. In DNA form, the CDR3 reads TGCAGCGTCTTGGATTACAGGGGCGGCACTGAAGCTTTCTTT. It codes for CSVLDYRGGTEAFF.

The V call is TRBV9, the J call TRBJ1-2; no definite D call. The V gene lost 3 bases and the J gene lost 6 bases, with 12 bases spanning the gap. Germline V CDR1 and CDR2: SGDLS, YYNGEE. This CDR3 comprises 13 residues. The CDR3 protein is CASSAYASDGYTF. The CDR3 DNA reads TGTGCCAGCAGCGCTTATGCCTCGGATGGCTACACCTTC.

The chain links TRBV19 to TRBJ1-1; D call uncertain. The CDR3 totals 13 residues. The V gene's germline CDR1 is LNHDA and CDR2 SQIVND (reference sequence). The germline V and J ends were trimmed by 8 bases and 0 bases, with 10 bases remaining between them. CDR3 nucleotides: TGTGCCAGTTCGGTGTTTTTGAACACTGAAGCTTTCTTT. Translating it yields CASSVFLNTEAFF. The full variable domain, its missing parts supplied by reference TRBV19 and TRBJ1-1, is DGGITQSPKYLFRKEGQNVTLSCEQNLNHDAMYWYRQDPGQGLRLIYYSQIVNDFQKGDIAEGYSVSREKKESFPLTVTSAQKNPTAFYLCASSVFLNTEAFFGQGTRLTVV.

The genes are TRBV5-1 and TRBJ2-7, with 12 bases aligning to TRBD2. V dropped 2 bases and J dropped 0; count of bases not matched to a gene: 3. Germline lookup yields CDR1 SGHRS and CDR2 YFSETQ. The CDR3 is made up of 16 amino acids. CDR3 residues: CASSFGLAGSSYEQYV. CDR3 nucleotide sequence: TGCGCCAGCAGCTTTGGACTAGCGGGGAGCTCCTACGAGCAGTACGTC.